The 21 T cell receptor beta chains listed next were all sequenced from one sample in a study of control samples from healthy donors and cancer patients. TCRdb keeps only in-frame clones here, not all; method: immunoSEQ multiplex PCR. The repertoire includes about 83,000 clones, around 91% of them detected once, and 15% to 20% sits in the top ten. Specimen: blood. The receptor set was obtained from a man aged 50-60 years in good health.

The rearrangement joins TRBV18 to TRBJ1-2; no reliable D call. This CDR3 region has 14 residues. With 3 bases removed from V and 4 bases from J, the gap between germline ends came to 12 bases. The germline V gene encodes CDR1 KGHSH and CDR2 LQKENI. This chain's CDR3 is CASSPGESSYGYTF. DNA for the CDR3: TGTGCCAGCTCACCCGGGGAAAGCAGCTATGGCTACACCTTC.

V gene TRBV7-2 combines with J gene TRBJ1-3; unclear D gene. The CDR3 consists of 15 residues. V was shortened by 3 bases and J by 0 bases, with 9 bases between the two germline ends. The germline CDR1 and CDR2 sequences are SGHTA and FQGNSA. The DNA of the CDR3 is TGTGCCAGCAGCTTTATGGGAGGCTCTGGAAACACCATATATTTT. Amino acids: CASSFMGGSGNTIYF.

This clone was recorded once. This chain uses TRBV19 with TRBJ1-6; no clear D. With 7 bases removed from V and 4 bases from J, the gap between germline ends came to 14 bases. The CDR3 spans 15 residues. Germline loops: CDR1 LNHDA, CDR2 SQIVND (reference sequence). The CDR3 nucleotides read TGTGCCAGTAAGAGCCTACCGGAGTATAATTCACCCCTCCACTTT. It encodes CASKSLPEYNSPLHF.

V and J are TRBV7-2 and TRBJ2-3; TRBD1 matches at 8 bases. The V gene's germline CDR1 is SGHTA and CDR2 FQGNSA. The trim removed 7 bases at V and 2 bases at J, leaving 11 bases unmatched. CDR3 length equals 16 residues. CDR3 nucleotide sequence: TGTGCCAGCAACACATTAGGACAGGGAAACACAGATACGCAGTATTTT. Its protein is CASNTLGQGNTDTQYF. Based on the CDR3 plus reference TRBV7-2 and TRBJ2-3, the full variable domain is GAGVSQSPSNKVTEKGKDVELRCDPISGHTALYWYRQSLGQGLEFLIYFQGNSAPDKSGLPSDRFSAERTGGSVSTLTIQRTQQEDSAVYLCASNTLGQGNTDTQYFGPGTRLTVL.

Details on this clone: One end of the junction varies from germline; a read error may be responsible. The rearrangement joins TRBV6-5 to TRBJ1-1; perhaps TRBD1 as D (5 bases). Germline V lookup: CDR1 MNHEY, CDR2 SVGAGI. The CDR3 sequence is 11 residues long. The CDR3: CASSSGTVEVF. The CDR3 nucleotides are TGTGCCAGCAGTTCCGGGACCGTCGAGGTCTTT.

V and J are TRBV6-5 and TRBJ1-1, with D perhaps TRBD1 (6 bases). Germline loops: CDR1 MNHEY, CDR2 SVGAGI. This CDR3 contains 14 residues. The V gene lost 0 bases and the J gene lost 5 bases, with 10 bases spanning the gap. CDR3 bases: TGTGCCAGCAGTTACTCCGGGGGCAAGACTGAAGCTTTCTTT. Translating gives CASSYSGGKTEAFF.

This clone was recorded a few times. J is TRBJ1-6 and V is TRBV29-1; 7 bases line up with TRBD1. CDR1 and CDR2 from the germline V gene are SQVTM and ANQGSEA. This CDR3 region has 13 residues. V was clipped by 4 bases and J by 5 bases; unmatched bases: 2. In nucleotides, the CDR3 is TGCAGCGTTGGGACAGGCGATAATTCACCCCTCCACTTT. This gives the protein CSVGTGDNSPLHF.

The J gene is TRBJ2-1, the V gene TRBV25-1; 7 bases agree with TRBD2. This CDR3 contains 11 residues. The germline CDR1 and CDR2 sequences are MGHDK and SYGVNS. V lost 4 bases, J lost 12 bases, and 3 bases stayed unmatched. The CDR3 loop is CASSAREAQFF. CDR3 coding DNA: TGTGCCAGCAGTGCCCGGGAGGCGCAGTTCTTC.

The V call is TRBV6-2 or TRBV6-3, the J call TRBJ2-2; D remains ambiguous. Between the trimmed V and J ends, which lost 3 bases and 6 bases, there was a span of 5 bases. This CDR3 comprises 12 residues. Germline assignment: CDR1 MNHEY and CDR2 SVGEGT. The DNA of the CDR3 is TGTGCCAGCAGTTATGGGCCCGGGGAGCTGTTTTTT. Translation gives CASSYGPGELFF.

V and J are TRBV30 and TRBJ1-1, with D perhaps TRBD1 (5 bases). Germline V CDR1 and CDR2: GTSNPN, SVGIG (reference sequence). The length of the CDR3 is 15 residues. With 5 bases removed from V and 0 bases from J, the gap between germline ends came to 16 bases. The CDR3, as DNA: TGTGCCTGGGGGGCCCTCGGAGGATTGAACACTGAAGCTTTCTTT. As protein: CAWGALGGLNTEAFF. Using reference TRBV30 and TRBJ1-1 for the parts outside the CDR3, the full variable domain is SQTIHQWPATLVQPVGSPLSLECTVEGTSNPNLYWYRQAAGRGLQLLFYSVGIGQISSEVPQNLSASRPQDRQFILSSKKLLLSDSGFYLCAWGALGGLNTEAFFGQGTRLTVV.

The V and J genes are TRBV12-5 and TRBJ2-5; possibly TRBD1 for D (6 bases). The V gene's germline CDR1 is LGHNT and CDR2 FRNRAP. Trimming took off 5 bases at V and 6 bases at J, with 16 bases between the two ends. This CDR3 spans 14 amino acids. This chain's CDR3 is CASGIGQKGKTQYF. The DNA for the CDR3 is TGTGCTAGTGGTATAGGACAGAAGGGGAAGACCCAGTACTTC.

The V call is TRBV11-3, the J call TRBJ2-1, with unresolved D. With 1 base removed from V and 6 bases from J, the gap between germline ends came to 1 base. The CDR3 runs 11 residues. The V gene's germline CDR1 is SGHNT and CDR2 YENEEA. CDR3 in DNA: TGTGCCAGCAGCTTAGGCAATGAGCAGTTCTTC. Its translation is CASSLGNEQFF.

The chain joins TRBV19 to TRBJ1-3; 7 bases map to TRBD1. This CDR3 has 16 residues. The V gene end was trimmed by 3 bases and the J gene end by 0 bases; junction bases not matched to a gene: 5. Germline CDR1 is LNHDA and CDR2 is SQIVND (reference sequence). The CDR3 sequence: CASSIWGQRSGNTIYF. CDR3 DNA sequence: TGTGCCAGTAGTATCTGGGGACAGCGCTCTGGAAACACCATATATTTT.

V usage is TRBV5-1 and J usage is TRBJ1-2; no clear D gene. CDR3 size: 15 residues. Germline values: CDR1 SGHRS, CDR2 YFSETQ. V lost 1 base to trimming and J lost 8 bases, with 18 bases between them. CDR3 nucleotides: TGCGCCAGCAGCTTGTGGGCCAGTTCCGCTAAAGGCTACACCTTC. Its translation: CASSLWASSAKGYTF.

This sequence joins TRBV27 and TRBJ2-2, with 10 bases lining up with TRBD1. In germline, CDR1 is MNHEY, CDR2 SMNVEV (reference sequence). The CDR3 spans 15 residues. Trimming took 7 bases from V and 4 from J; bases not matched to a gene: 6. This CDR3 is CASTSRDRGTGELFF. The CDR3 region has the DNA TGTGCCAGCACGAGCCGGGACAGGGGCACCGGGGAGCTGTTTTTT.

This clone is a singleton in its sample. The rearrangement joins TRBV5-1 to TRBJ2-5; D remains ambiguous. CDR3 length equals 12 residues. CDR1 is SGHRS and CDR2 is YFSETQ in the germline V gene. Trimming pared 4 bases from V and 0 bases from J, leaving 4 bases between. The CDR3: CASSRYQETQYF. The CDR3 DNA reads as TGCGCCAGCAGCAGATACCAAGAGACCCAGTACTTC.

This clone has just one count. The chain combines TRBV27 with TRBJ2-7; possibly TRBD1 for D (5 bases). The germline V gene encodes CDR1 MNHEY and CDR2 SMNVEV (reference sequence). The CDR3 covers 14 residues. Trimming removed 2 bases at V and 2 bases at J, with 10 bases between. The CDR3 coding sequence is TGTGCCAGCAGTTTACTCCAGGGCCCCTACGAGCAGTACTTC. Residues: CASSLLQGPYEQYF.

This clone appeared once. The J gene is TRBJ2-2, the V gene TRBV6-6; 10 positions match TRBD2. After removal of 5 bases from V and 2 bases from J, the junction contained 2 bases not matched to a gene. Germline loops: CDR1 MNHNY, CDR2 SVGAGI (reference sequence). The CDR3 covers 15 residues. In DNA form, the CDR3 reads TGTGCCAGCAGTAGCGGGGGGGGAAACACCGGGGAGCTGTTTTTT. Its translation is CASSSGGGNTGELFF.

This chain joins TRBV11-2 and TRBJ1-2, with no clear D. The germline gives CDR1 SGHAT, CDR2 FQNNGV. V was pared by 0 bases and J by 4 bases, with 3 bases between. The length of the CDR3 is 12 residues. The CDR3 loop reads CASSLEGYGYTF. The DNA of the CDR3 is TGTGCCAGCAGCTTAGAGGGCTATGGCTACACCTTC. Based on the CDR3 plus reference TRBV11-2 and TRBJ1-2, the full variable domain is EAGVAQSPRYKIIEKRQSVAFWCNPISGHATLYWYQQILGQGPKLLIQFQNNGVVDDSQLPKDRFSAERLKGVDSTLKIQPAKLEDSAVYLCASSLEGYGYTFGSGTRLTVV.

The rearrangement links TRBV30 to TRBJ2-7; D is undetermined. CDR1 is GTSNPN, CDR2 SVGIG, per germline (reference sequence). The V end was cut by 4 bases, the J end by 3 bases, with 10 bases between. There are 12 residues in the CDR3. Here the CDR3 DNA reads TGTGCCTGGAAGGCCCTTGACTACGAGCAGTACTTC. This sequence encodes CAWKALDYEQYF.

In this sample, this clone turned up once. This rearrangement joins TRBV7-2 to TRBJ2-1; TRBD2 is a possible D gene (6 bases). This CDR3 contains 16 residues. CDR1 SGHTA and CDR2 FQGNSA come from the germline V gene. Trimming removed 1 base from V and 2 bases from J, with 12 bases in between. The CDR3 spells CASSLEGDSAYNEQFF. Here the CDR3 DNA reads TGTGCCAGCAGCTTAGAAGGGGACTCGGCCTACAATGAGCAGTTCTTC.